The 26 T cell receptor beta chains given below trace back to one sample, sequenced in a study of response to subunit inactivated influenza vaccine. TCRdb reprocessed the RT-PCR reads with MiXCR, giving one entry per CDR3 protein. The sample yields hundreds of thousands of distinct CDR3 sequences, around 14% seen once. The sequences come from PBMCs from blood, collected 11 to 12 days after vaccination. The receptors here all came from a man aged 45-65 years who received an inactivated influenza vaccine.

This clonotype occurred a few times. V gene TRBV12-3 or TRBV12-4 combines with J gene TRBJ1-6, with D perhaps matching TRBD1 (5 bases). The V gene lost 7 bases and the J gene lost 10 bases, with 14 bases spanning the gap. The CDR3 loop spans 13 amino acids. The CDR3 DNA reads TGTGCCAGCACCCCGGGGGATAGATCACCCCTCCACTTT. It encodes CASTPGDRSPLHF.

The chain has TRBV29-1 and TRBJ2-3; 8 nucleotides align to TRBD2. Germline V gene lookup returns CDR1 SQVTM and CDR2 ANQGSEA. V gave up 4 bases and J gave up 3 bases; unmatched junction bases: 6. This CDR3 comprises 14 residues. The CDR3, as DNA: TGCAGCGTTGGGAGCGGGAGAGGGACAGATACGCAGTATTTT. Protein sequence: CSVGSGRGTDTQYF.

This rearrangement joins TRBV28 to TRBJ2-2; unclear D gene. The ends were cut back, 7 bases at V and 8 bases at J, with 11 bases in the middle. This CDR3 has 12 residues. The germline V gene has CDR1 MDHEN and CDR2 SYDVKM. This CDR3 reads CASNQNRGELFF. CDR3 coding DNA: TGTGCCAGCAACCAAAATCGGGGGGAGCTGTTTTTT. Full variable domain (missing parts from reference TRBV28 and TRBJ2-2): DVKVTQSSRYLVKRTGEKVFLECVQDMDHENMFWYRQDPGLGLRLIYFSYDVKMKEKGDIPEGYSVSREKKERFSLILESASTNQTSMYLCASNQNRGELFFGEGSRLTVL.

The chain links TRBV5-1 to TRBJ2-7; the D gene is possibly TRBD1 (5 bases). Trimming pared 7 bases from V and 2 bases from J, leaving 22 bases between. CDR1 is SGHRS, CDR2 YFSETQ, per germline. CDR3 length: 16 amino acids. CDR3 nucleotide sequence: TGCGCCAGCCGACCGAAAGACCAGGGTCTTACCTACGAGCAGTACTTC. Translation: CASRPKDQGLTYEQYF.

This clonotype was counted a few times. This chain links TRBV6-5 with TRBJ2-2; TRBD1 matches at 7 bases. Trimming took 0 bases from V and 4 from J; bases not matched to a gene: 2. The CDR3 runs 15 residues. The V gene's germline CDR1 is MNHEY and CDR2 SVGAGI. As DNA, the CDR3 is TGTGCCAGCAGTTACTCACAGGGGCCCACCGGGGAGCTGTTTTTT. Encoded protein: CASSYSQGPTGELFF.

The chain employs TRBV6-1 and TRBJ2-1; TRBD1 might be the D (6 bases). V lost 7 bases and J 4 bases, leaving 17 bases between the germline ends. This CDR3 is 15 amino acids long. Germline V lookup: CDR1 MNHNS, CDR2 SASEGT. CDR3 in amino acids: CASTKPQGTYNEQFF. CDR3 coding DNA: TGTGCCAGCACCAAGCCACAGGGCACTTACAATGAGCAGTTCTTC.

The gene calls are TRBV7-8 and TRBJ2-1; 9 nucleotides agree with TRBD1. Germline V gene sequence: CDR1 SGHVS, CDR2 FQNEAQ. CDR3 length: 18 residues. V lost 1 base and J lost 0; bases outside the gene matches: 7. CDR3 bases: TGTGCCAGCAGCTTAGGAGCCGGGACAGGGTTCTCCTACAATGAGCAGTTCTTC. This codes for CASSLGAGTGFSYNEQFF.

The V call is TRBV7-2, the J call TRBJ2-1, with a tentative D call TRBD1 (6 bases). There are 13 residues in the CDR3. V was pared by 5 bases and J by 9 bases, with 14 bases between. The germline CDR1 and CDR2 sequences are SGHTA and FQGNSA. CDR3 sequence: CASSNLQGSEQFF. Written as DNA, the CDR3 is TGTGCCAGCAGCAACCTACAGGGTTCTGAGCAGTTCTTC.

This clonotype has just a few counts. V is TRBV7-8 and J is TRBJ1-1; 9 nucleotides match TRBD1. Germline V gene lookup returns CDR1 SGHVS and CDR2 FQNEAQ. The CDR3 length is 15 residues. J was trimmed by 5 bases and V by 5 bases; bases with no gene match: 9. The DNA for the CDR3 is TGTGCCAGCAGCGGACCCAGACAGGGGGGGACTGAAGCTTTCTTT. Residues: CASSGPRQGGTEAFF.

This chain joins TRBV5-1 and TRBJ2-5, with 9 bases identical to TRBD1. Germline assignment: CDR1 SGHRS and CDR2 YFSETQ. Trimming removed 1 base from V and 6 bases from J; junction bases left unmatched: 7. The CDR3 is made up of 15 amino acids. The CDR3 spells CASSLFVGTGQTQYF. CDR3 nucleotide sequence: TGCGCCAGCAGCTTGTTTGTCGGGACAGGGCAGACCCAGTACTTC.

In this sample, this clonotype turned up a few times. The V and J genes are TRBV7-2 and TRBJ2-1, with D perhaps TRBD2 (6 bases). The CDR3 is 15 residues long. V was shortened by 4 bases and J by 5 bases, with 15 bases between the two germline ends. Germline values: CDR1 SGHTA, CDR2 FQGNSA. The CDR3 DNA reads as TGTGCCAGCAGCTCGACCCGGGACTCAAACAATGAGCAGTTCTTC. Amino acid sequence: CASSSTRDSNNEQFF.

The CDR3 DNA reads as TGTGCCAGCAGCCAAGATATTCCTAGCGGGAGTTCGGGGGAGTATTTT. It specifies CASSQDIPSGSSGEYF. This chain joins TRBV4-2 and TRBJ2-3; TRBD2 matches at 10 bases. Trimming at V came to 0 bases and at J to 13 bases, leaving 13 bases not matched to a gene. Germline lookup yields CDR1 LGHNA and CDR2 YNFKEQ. The CDR3 totals 16 residues.

This clonotype showed up just a few times. CDR3 in DNA: TGCAGTGCTCGGTCCCGGAGGGGGAGCACAGATACGCAGTATTTT. It specifies CSARSRRGSTDTQYF. The chain has TRBV20-1 and TRBJ2-3, with D possibly called TRBD1 or TRBD2 (6 bases each). The ends were cut back, 5 bases at V and 0 bases at J, with 15 bases in the middle. Looked up from germline, CDR1 is DFQATT and CDR2 is SNEGSKA (reference sequence). The CDR3 totals 15 residues.

V and J are TRBV27 and TRBJ2-5; D is perhaps TRBD1 (5 bases). Trimming took off 5 bases at V and 5 bases at J, with 18 bases between the two ends. The CDR3 consists of 15 residues. Germline V CDR1 and CDR2: MNHEY, SMNVEV (reference sequence). The CDR3, as DNA: TGTGCCAGCAGTGCCAGGGTGGGTGGACGGGAGACCCAGTACTTC. This codes for CASSARVGGRETQYF.

This clonotype has more than one count but fewer than ten. This sequence joins TRBV3-1 and TRBJ1-1, with 11 bases matching TRBD1. This CDR3 is built from 15 residues. CDR1 and CDR2 from the germline V gene are LGHDT and YNNKEL (reference sequence). V lost 1 base to trimming and J lost 3 bases; unmatched junction nucleotides: 1. The CDR3 loop reads CASSQGGQGDTEAFF. The DNA of the CDR3 is TGTGCCAGCAGCCAAGGGGGACAGGGGGACACTGAAGCTTTCTTT.

The V and J genes are TRBV30 and TRBJ1-5; 8 nucleotides match TRBD1. The CDR3 sequence is 13 residues long. J lost 7 bases, V lost 0 bases, and 2 bases had no gene match. CDR1 and CDR2 from the germline V gene are GTSNPN and SVGIG (reference sequence). The CDR3 is CAWSVPGGQPQHF. The CDR3 DNA is TGTGCCTGGAGTGTCCCAGGGGGCCAGCCCCAGCATTTT.

A few counts support this clonotype. The rearrangement uses TRBV11-2 and TRBJ2-1, with 14 bases lining up with TRBD2. Germline trimming cut 6 bases from V and 4 bases from J; bases unmatched to any gene: 14. From germline, CDR1 is SGHAT and CDR2 FQNNGV. The CDR3 has 19 residues. The CDR3 DNA follows: TGTGCCAGCAGGACAGGTGGCTATGGACTAGCGGGAGGTTACAATGAGCAGTTCTTC. The encoded protein is CASRTGGYGLAGGYNEQFF.

This clonotype was picked up a small number of times. The genes are TRBV2 and TRBJ2-7; tentatively, D is TRBD2 (6 bases). Germline loops: CDR1 SNHLY, CDR2 FYNNEI. V dropped 2 bases and J dropped 2 bases, with 10 bases sitting between them. This CDR3 comprises 14 residues. CDR3 nucleotides: TGTGCCAGCAGTGAACGGAGGGTTCCCTACGAGCAGTACTTC. It is translated as CASSERRVPYEQYF.

V and J are TRBV20-1 and TRBJ2-5; tentative D call: TRBD1 (6 bases). CDR3 length: 14 residues. V was cut by 3 bases and J by 0 bases, with 11 bases left in between. Germline values: CDR1 DFQATT, CDR2 SNEGSKA (reference sequence). The CDR3 DNA reads TGCAGTGCTAGTATCACAGGGTACCAAGAGACCCAGTACTTC. This encodes CSASITGYQETQYF.

V usage is TRBV30 and J usage is TRBJ2-5; no firm D call. The CDR3 contains 13 residues. The V end was cut by 0 bases, the J end by 5 bases, with 10 bases between. Germline loops: CDR1 GTSNPN, CDR2 SVGIG (reference sequence). CDR3: CAWSVGTYETQYF. The CDR3 DNA follows: TGTGCCTGGAGTGTGGGAACGTATGAGACCCAGTACTTC. The full variable domain, completed using reference TRBV30 and TRBJ2-5, is SQTIHQWPATLVQPVGSPLSLECTVEGTSNPNLYWYRQAAGRGLQLLFYSVGIGQISSEVPQNLSASRPQDRQFILSSKKLLLSDSGFYLCAWSVGTYETQYFGPGTRLLVL.

The V and J genes are TRBV6-5 and TRBJ2-5, with TRBD2 identical over 13 bases. CDR1 and CDR2 (germline): MNHEY, SVGAGI. The CDR3 runs to 18 residues. J gave up 3 bases and V 0 bases, and 7 bases lay outside the gene matches. The CDR3 here is CASSYSRLAGGLEETQYF. Here the CDR3 DNA reads TGTGCCAGCAGTTACTCGAGACTAGCGGGGGGATTGGAAGAGACCCAGTACTTC.

This clonotype was observed a few times. This chain uses TRBV12-3 or TRBV12-4 with TRBJ2-2; D call uncertain. The length of the CDR3 is 14 residues. V shed 5 bases and J shed 2 bases, with 9 bases lying between them. Here the CDR3 reads CASSQWFNTGELFF. The DNA for the CDR3 is TGTGCCAGCAGTCAGTGGTTTAACACCGGGGAGCTGTTTTTT.

This clonotype has at least ten counts. The rearrangement uses TRBV12-3 or TRBV12-4 and TRBJ1-5; D remains ambiguous. Trimming took off 1 base at V and 7 bases at J, with 8 bases between the two ends. This CDR3 has 13 residues. DNA for the CDR3: TGTGCCAGCAGTTTAGGGGAAGGGCAGCCCCAGCATTTT. Protein product: CASSLGEGQPQHF.

This clonotype was detected only a few times. This chain uses TRBV5-8 with TRBJ2-2, with D possibly TRBD2 on 6 matching bases. CDR1 SGHTS and CDR2 YDEGEE come from the germline V gene. Trimming stripped 2 bases from V and 5 bases from J, with 19 bases between. This CDR3 has 17 residues. CDR3 sequence: CASSFLWDSSRTGELFF. CDR3 in DNA: TGTGCCAGCAGCTTCTTGTGGGACTCCTCGCGAACCGGGGAGCTGTTTTTT.

This clonotype has only a few counts. The chain carries TRBV6-5 and TRBJ2-7, with 12 bases aligning to TRBD2. The V segment lost 0 bases and the J segment 2 bases; nucleotides outside the gene matches: 5. Per germline, CDR1 MNHEY and CDR2 SVGAGI. This CDR3 comprises 17 residues. The DNA for the CDR3 is TGTGCCAGCAGTTACTCTTCAAGGACTAGCGGGGCCTACGAGCAGTACTTC. Protein sequence: CASSYSSRTSGAYEQYF.

This clonotype was counted at least ten times. The rearrangement uses TRBV9 and TRBJ2-7, with D unresolved. The CDR3 has 15 amino acids. The germline gives CDR1 SGDLS, CDR2 YYNGEE. Trimming shortened V by 0 bases and J by 1 base, and 11 bases separated the two germline ends. CDR3 amino acids: CASSVGGVRSYEQYF. The CDR3 nucleotides are TGTGCCAGCAGCGTAGGTGGGGTTCGGTCCTACGAGCAGTACTTC.